Each of the 18 T cell receptor beta chains below was sequenced from the same sample in a study of blood T cell repertoires in COVID-19. Using immunoSEQ multiplex PCR, the repertoire was profiled, and TCRdb retains in-frame clones only, with some absent. The sample yields under 250,000 clones, under 90% seen once. The sequencing input was PBMCs or T cells enriched from blood (not recorded which). Receptor source: a man aged 40-49 years who had recovered from COVID-19.

This chain uses TRBV18 with TRBJ1-4; TRBD1 matches 7 bases. Germline-derived CDR1 and CDR2 are KGHSH and LQKENI. This CDR3 is built from 13 residues. The V and J ends lost 8 bases and 7 bases, in that order; junction bases with no gene match: 7. In DNA form, the CDR3 reads TGTGCCAGCAGACAGGGAGAGGGTGAAAAACTGTTTTTT. Translating gives CASRQGEGEKLFF.

The J gene is TRBJ1-2, the V gene TRBV27, with D possibly matching TRBD1 (5 bases). This CDR3 has 14 amino acids. Between the trimmed V and J ends, which lost 3 bases and 7 bases, there was a span of 15 bases. Germline-derived CDR1 and CDR2 are MNHEY and SMNVEV (reference sequence). CDR3 nucleotides: TGTGCCAGCAGTTTGTTAAGGGGTCCGGGTGGCTACACCTTC. This sequence encodes CASSLLRGPGGYTF.

The chain combines TRBV7-3 with TRBJ2-7; TRBD2 is a possible D gene (6 bases). CDR1 is SGHTA, CDR2 FQGTGA, per germline. This CDR3 is 13 amino acids long. With 2 bases removed from V and 7 bases from J, the gap between germline ends came to 12 bases. The CDR3 DNA sequence: TGTGCCAGCAGCTTAGCCGGGGGAGTTGAGCAGTACTTC. Amino acids: CASSLAGGVEQYF.

The rearrangement links TRBV11-2 to TRBJ1-2; 7 nucleotides align to TRBD1. CDR1 SGHAT and CDR2 FQNNGV come from the germline V gene. The CDR3 is 13 amino acids. J was trimmed by 4 bases and V by 8 bases; bases with no gene match: 7. The CDR3 sequence: CASSPPGGYGYTF. DNA for the CDR3: TGTGCCAGCTCCCCCCCAGGGGGCTATGGCTACACCTTC.

The rearrangement links TRBV5-8 to TRBJ1-2; no clear D gene. Deletions cut 4 bases from V and 11 bases from J, with 15 bases between. The germline V gene encodes CDR1 SGHTS and CDR2 YDEGEE. The CDR3 has 12 amino acids. CDR3 sequence (DNA): TGTGCCAGCAGCCCCGACGTCAGGCTTTACACCTTC. It translates to CASSPDVRLYTF.

The chain recombines TRBV14 with TRBJ1-4; D is uncertain. Deletions cut 2 bases from V and 1 base from J, with 11 bases between. CDR1 SGHDN and CDR2 FVKESK come from the germline V gene. The length of the CDR3 is 16 residues. The CDR3 loop is CASSQRIRGTNEKLFF. The CDR3 region has the DNA TGTGCCAGCAGCCAAAGGATCCGGGGAACTAATGAAAAACTGTTTTTT.

The chain has TRBV29-1 and TRBJ1-1; TRBD1 aligns across 12 bases. Germline lookup yields CDR1 SQVTM and CDR2 ANQGSEA. Trimming at V came to 7 bases and at J to 4 bases, leaving 4 bases not matched to a gene. The CDR3 has 13 amino acids. The CDR3 region is CSGDRGRGTEAFF. For the CDR3, the DNA is TGCAGCGGGGACAGGGGGCGAGGCACTGAAGCTTTCTTT.

This chain connects TRBV5-5 to TRBJ1-4; possibly TRBD1 for D (5 bases). The V gene lost 5 bases and the J gene lost 4 bases, with 18 bases spanning the gap. The CDR3 spans 16 residues. Per the germline V gene, CDR1 is SGHKS and CDR2 is YYEKEE (reference sequence). CDR3 nucleotide sequence: TGTGCCAGCAGTCAGGACAATTTTAGAGGTAATGAAAAACTGTTTTTT. It codes for CASSQDNFRGNEKLFF.

V usage is TRBV19 and J usage is TRBJ1-6, with 8 bases identical to TRBD1. Germline CDR1 LNHDA, CDR2 SQIVND (reference sequence). The CDR3 sequence is 14 residues long. Trimming at V came to 5 bases and at J to 10 bases, leaving 7 bases not matched to a gene. CDR3 nucleotides: TGTGCCAGTAGTCCGGACAGGGTCAACTCACCCCTCCACTTT. It encodes CASSPDRVNSPLHF.

This clone occurred once. The genes are TRBV4-1 and TRBJ1-5; D may be TRBD1 (6 bases). This CDR3 contains 16 residues. Germline values: CDR1 MGHRA, CDR2 YSYEKL. V was trimmed by 1 base and J by 6 bases, leaving 16 bases between them. CDR3 sequence (DNA): TGCGCCAGCAGCCAAGTTTACAGGGAGAAAGGTCAGCCCCAGCATTTT. Its translation is CASSQVYREKGQPQHF.

This sequence joins TRBV19 and TRBJ1-2, with 9 bases that match TRBD1. In germline, CDR1 is LNHDA, CDR2 SQIVND (reference sequence). The CDR3 has 13 residues. With V trimmed by 9 bases and J by 3 bases, 5 bases remained unmatched. DNA of the CDR3: TGTGCCAGCCGGGACAGGGCCTACTATGGCTACACCTTC. This gives the protein CASRDRAYYGYTF. The full variable domain, with the rest looked up from reference TRBV19 and TRBJ1-2, is DGGITQSPKYLFRKEGQNVTLSCEQNLNHDAMYWYRQDPGQGLRLIYYSQIVNDFQKGDIAEGYSVSREKKESFPLTVTSAQKNPTAFYLCASRDRAYYGYTFGSGTRLTVV.

V and J are TRBV7-9 and TRBJ1-6; tentative D call: TRBD1 (5 bases). CDR1 and CDR2 from the germline V gene are SEHNR and FQNEAQ (reference sequence). Trimming removed 4 bases at V and 2 bases at J, with 15 bases between. This CDR3 region has 17 residues. This CDR3 reads CASSSQEGNPYNSPLHF. The CDR3 DNA follows: TGTGCCAGCAGCTCTCAGGAGGGGAACCCCTATAATTCACCCCTCCACTTT.

The J gene is TRBJ2-1, the V gene TRBV7-9, with 11 bases matching TRBD2. The trim removed 2 bases at V and 6 bases at J, leaving 3 bases unmatched. Looked up from germline, CDR1 is SEHNR and CDR2 is FQNEAQ (reference sequence). The CDR3 is made up of 15 amino acids. The CDR3 region has the DNA TGTGCCAGCAGCTTAACTAGCGGGAGTTTCAATGAGCAGTTCTTC. Protein: CASSLTSGSFNEQFF.

The J gene is TRBJ1-1, the V gene TRBV10-3; 11 nucleotides match TRBD1. The V gene end was trimmed by 2 bases and the J gene end by 5 bases; junction bases not matched to a gene: 7. In germline, CDR1 is ENHRY, CDR2 SYGVKD. The CDR3 runs 16 residues. The CDR3 DNA is TGTGCCATCAGTGAGCCCGGGACAGGGGGGATTACTGAAGCTTTCTTT. Protein sequence: CAISEPGTGGITEAFF.

The CDR3: CASSGRTGADTGELFF. The CDR3 DNA sequence: TGTGCCAGCAGCGGGCGGACAGGGGCCGACACCGGGGAGCTGTTTTTT. The chain joins TRBV5-4 to TRBJ2-2, with 9 bases aligning to TRBD1. Germline V gives CDR1 SGHNT, CDR2 YYREEE (reference sequence). CDR3 length: 16 amino acids. J was trimmed by 3 bases and V by 4 bases; bases with no gene match: 7.

This chain connects TRBV5-1 to TRBJ1-1; unclear D gene. The CDR3 totals 14 residues. Germline loops: CDR1 SGHRS, CDR2 YFSETQ. The germline V and J ends were trimmed by 0 bases and 1 base, with 7 bases remaining between them. CDR3 bases: TGCGCCAGCAGCTTGGGAGGAGGGAACACTGAAGCTTTCTTT. Residues: CASSLGGGNTEAFF.

The chain uses TRBV3-1 (or the pseudogene TRBV3-2) and TRBJ1-4; D remains unclear. Deletions cut 1 base from V and 2 bases from J, with 5 bases between. The CDR3 length is 14 residues. Germline CDR1 LGHDT, CDR2 YNNKEL (reference sequence). CDR3 coding DNA: TGTGCCAGCAGCCAAGGTAGCACTAATGAAAAACTGTTTTTT. This codes for CASSQGSTNEKLFF.

The CDR3: CASSMKSYSNQPQHF. As DNA, the CDR3 is TGTGCCAGTAGTATGAAGAGCTATAGCAATCAGCCCCAGCATTTT. This chain links TRBV19 with TRBJ1-5; no clear D. Germline CDR1 reads LNHDA; CDR2 reads SQIVND (reference sequence). The CDR3 covers 15 residues. The ends were cut back, 3 bases at V and 0 bases at J, with 9 bases in the middle.